This T cell receptor (beta chain) originates from a study of cytomegalovirus exposure and HLA in healthy donors. General study points: Trimming of TCR beta V- and J-genes showed a link, identified in a later analysis, to a missense DCLRE1C variant. Cytomegalovirus status was reportedly diagnosed by the classifier with high specificity and sensitivity.

This clone was recorded a few times. Its antigen is unknown. After removal of 2 bases from V and 7 bases from J, the junction contained 1 base not matched to a gene. Germline V CDR1 and CDR2: SGHRS, YFSETQ. CDR3 length: 12 residues. PCR used 60 Vbeta primers and 13 Jbeta primers. Generated by immunoSEQ multiplex PCR, the TCRdb table keeps only in-frame clones and is missing some. The sample includes fewer than 250,000 clones, roughly 75% seen only once; the top ten take more than 4.5%. The receptor's source is a man aged 30-40 years in good health and CMV-seropositive. V is TRBV5-1 and J is TRBJ1-1, with 8 bases lining up with TRBD1. The sequenced sample was PBMCs. CDR3 protein: CASSFGQGEAFF. The CDR3 DNA sequence: TGCGCCAGCAGCTTTGGACAGGGTGAAGCTTTCTTT.